The entry below describes one T cell receptor (beta chain). The source of the sample is a study of blood T cell repertoires in COVID-19. Overall study: COVID-19 samples from acute and convalescent phases originated in the United States, Italy and Spain. PBMCs, B-cell-depleted T cells, or T cells were the source of the cDNA or gDNA that made up the material.

CDR3 length equals 15 residues. After removal of 5 bases from V and 5 bases from J, the junction contained 6 bases not matched to a gene. Per germline, CDR1 SGHTA and CDR2 FQGTGA. TCRdb's copy holds only in-frame clones and misses some; the assay was immunoSEQ multiplex PCR. The data hold some 150,000 clones, with over 80% observed a single time. V gene TRBV7-3 combines with J gene TRBJ1-6; TRBD1 agrees at 7 bases. The source is an older woman who had recovered from COVID-19. The source material was peripheral blood. CDR3 in DNA: TGTGCCAGCAGCCTCTTCGGGACAGATAATTCACCCCTCCACTTT. Translation gives CASSLFGTDNSPLHF.